Sequencing of this TCR beta chain was carried out in a study of persistence of HIV-infected CD4 T cells. At the level of the study: Anti-CD3/anti-CD28 beads activated more cells than antigen stimulation did. Overall study findings and caveats: Bulk TCR data could not be restricted to HIV-1-infected CMV-responding cells.

Of note for this clone: Its antigen is currently unknown.

Cells were stimulated nonspecifically with anti-CD3/anti-CD28 magnetic beads. Sorting selected CD4+ T cells upregulating both CD40 ligand and CD69. These HIV-1-infected adults initiated suppressive ART in chronic infection. Germline lookup yields CDR1 SGDLS and CDR2 YYNGEE. This CDR3 is built from 15 residues. V was shortened by 0 bases and J by 6 bases, with 12 bases between the two germline ends. The immunoSEQ assay was version 4, run in survey mode. Method: immunoSEQ multiplex PCR; TCRdb's copy keeps in-frame clones and lacks some. The sample lists more than 35,000 clones; about nine tenths were seen once.

This receptor was identified in an adult man with HIV who was CMV-seropositive. Sequenced here: CD4+ T cells sorted from PBMCs after approximately 19-hour stimulation, sampled from a patient who received antiretroviral therapy. The chain recombines TRBV9 with TRBJ2-2; D might be TRBD1 (6 bases). The CDR3 region is CASSVDPGVAGELFF. The CDR3 DNA reads TGTGCCAGCAGCGTAGATCCAGGGGTGGCCGGGGAGCTGTTTTTT.